Listed below are T cell receptor beta chains from one sample, sequenced in a study of T cells in localized non-small cell lung cancer. Profiling relied on immunoSEQ multiplex PCR, and the TCRdb table lists in-frame clones only, not all of them. The sample records tens of thousands of clones, approximately 88% being singletons. This sample comprised peripheral blood mononuclear cells, obtained before any cancer treatment. All receptors derive from a woman aged 40 to 75 with stage III lung adenocarcinoma. Both conserved end residues are part of each CDR3. A D gene is named only where the DNA matches it firmly. Rows may omit the clone size; those that give it use once, few, many or a size class.

len: 11; d_gene: -; j_gene: TRBJ1-3; v_gene: TRBV10-3; abundance: -; CDR3aa: CASRSGNTIYF; CDR3nt: TGTGCCTCCCGGTCTGGAAACACCATATATTTT
len: 15; d_gene: TRBD1; j_gene: TRBJ2-7; v_gene: TRBV19; abundance: -; CDR3aa: CATTNPGQGANEQYF; CDR3nt: TGTGCCACTACGAATCCGGGACAGGGGGCTAACGAGCAGTACTTC
len: 14; d_gene: TRBD1; j_gene: TRBJ2-7; v_gene: TRBV25-1; abundance: -; CDR3aa: CASSVGQGHDEQYF; CDR3nt: TGTGCCAGCAGTGTAGGACAGGGTCACGACGAGCAGTACTTC
len: 13; d_gene: -; j_gene: TRBJ1-2; v_gene: TRBV2; abundance: -; CDR3aa: CASSEVGTWGYTF; CDR3nt: TGTGCCAGCAGCGAGGTGGGGACCTGGGGCTACACCTTC
len: 17; d_gene: TRBD2; j_gene: TRBJ2-1; v_gene: TRBV5-6; abundance: -; CDR3aa: CASSLSPGLARYNEQFF; CDR3nt: TGTGCCAGCAGCTTGTCCCCGGGACTAGCGCGATACAATGAGCAGTTCTTC
len: 16; d_gene: TRBD2; j_gene: TRBJ2-7; v_gene: TRBV5-1; abundance: -; CDR3aa: CASSSGLAGEWYEQYF; CDR3nt: TGCGCCAGCAGCTCGGGACTAGCGGGAGAGTGGTACGAGCAGTACTTC
len: 13; d_gene: -; j_gene: TRBJ2-5; v_gene: TRBV11-3; abundance: -; CDR3aa: CASSFGAVETQYF; CDR3nt: TGTGCCAGCAGCTTTGGAGCGGTAGAGACCCAGTACTTC
len: 14; d_gene: -; j_gene: TRBJ2-5; v_gene: TRBV27; abundance: few; CDR3aa: CASSFPGAQETQYF; CDR3nt: TGTGCCAGCAGTTTCCCCGGGGCCCAAGAGACCCAGTACTTC
len: 17; d_gene: TRBD2; j_gene: TRBJ2-1; v_gene: TRBV5-1; abundance: few; CDR3aa: CASSLGASGGVVNEQFF; CDR3nt: TGCGCCAGCAGCTTGGGAGCTAGCGGGGGGGTGGTCAATGAGCAGTTCTTC
len: 14; d_gene: -; j_gene: TRBJ2-5; v_gene: TRBV9; abundance: -; CDR3aa: CASSVTGARETQYF; CDR3nt: TGTGCCAGCAGCGTAACGGGGGCGAGGGAGACCCAGTACTTC
len: 11; d_gene: -; j_gene: TRBJ2-5; v_gene: TRBV30; abundance: -; CDR3aa: CAWKLLETQYF; CDR3nt: TGTGCCTGGAAGCTATTAGAGACCCAGTACTTC
len: 15; d_gene: TRBD1; j_gene: TRBJ1-6; v_gene: TRBV27; abundance: few; CDR3aa: CASSMSGQDHSPLHF; CDR3nt: TGTGCCAGCAGTATGTCCGGACAGGACCATTCACCCCTCCACTTT
len: 13; d_gene: -; j_gene: TRBJ1-6; v_gene: TRBV19; abundance: -; CDR3aa: CASSILASRALHF; CDR3nt: TGTGCCAGTAGTATTCTGGCCAGCCGAGCCCTCCACTTT
len: 12; d_gene: -; j_gene: TRBJ1-4; v_gene: TRBV28; abundance: -; CDR3aa: CAWGVKNEKLFF; CDR3nt: TGTGCATGGGGGGTTAAGAATGAAAAACTGTTTTTT
len: 12; d_gene: -; j_gene: TRBJ1-1; v_gene: TRBV29-1; abundance: -; CDR3aa: CSVVGEGTEAFF; CDR3nt: TGCAGCGTTGTCGGGGAAGGGACTGAAGCTTTCTTT
len: 14; d_gene: TRBD1; j_gene: TRBJ1-3; v_gene: TRBV2; abundance: -; CDR3aa: CASSPRDRGTTIYF; CDR3nt: TGTGCCAGCAGCCCCCGGGACAGGGGAACCACCATATATTTT
len: 16; d_gene: -; j_gene: TRBJ2-7; v_gene: TRBV6-5; abundance: -; CDR3aa: CASSYRPLHTSGEQYF; CDR3nt: TGTGCCAGCAGTTATAGGCCCCTTCATACCTCGGGGGAGCAGTACTTC
len: 16; d_gene: TRBD2; j_gene: TRBJ2-2; v_gene: TRBV7-9; abundance: -; CDR3aa: CATLGTSGRVVGELFF; CDR3nt: TGTGCCACGCTAGGGACTAGCGGGAGAGTGGTCGGGGAGCTGTTTTTT
len: 14; d_gene: TRBD1; j_gene: TRBJ2-7; v_gene: TRBV6-5; abundance: -; CDR3aa: CASRRGTGNYEQYF; CDR3nt: TGTGCCAGCAGACGAGGGACAGGGAATTACGAGCAGTACTTC
len: 14; d_gene: TRBD2; j_gene: TRBJ2-2; v_gene: TRBV7-3; abundance: -; CDR3aa: CASSLMREAGELFF; CDR3nt: TGTGCCAGCAGCTTAATGCGGGAGGCCGGGGAGCTGTTTTTT
len: 17; d_gene: -; j_gene: TRBJ2-3; v_gene: TRBV7-8; abundance: -; CDR3aa: CASSLLGAGALTDTQYF; CDR3nt: TGTGCCAGCAGCTTATTAGGCGCGGGGGCCCTCACAGATACGCAGTATTTT
len: 16; d_gene: -; j_gene: TRBJ2-7; v_gene: TRBV5-6; abundance: -; CDR3aa: CASSFRAGAGSYEQYF; CDR3nt: TGTGCCAGCAGCTTTCGGGCAGGGGCAGGGTCCTACGAGCAGTACTTC
len: 16; d_gene: TRBD2; j_gene: TRBJ2-7; v_gene: TRBV19; abundance: -; CDR3aa: CASSIVAGGSSYEQYF; CDR3nt: TGTGCCAGTAGTATAGTAGCGGGAGGCTCGTCTTACGAGCAGTACTTC
len: 15; d_gene: TRBD2; j_gene: TRBJ2-5; v_gene: TRBV5-1; abundance: -; CDR3aa: CASSFAGGPQETQYF; CDR3nt: TGCGCCAGCAGCTTCGCGGGGGGCCCGCAAGAGACCCAGTACTTC
len: 12; d_gene: -; j_gene: TRBJ1-2; v_gene: TRBV5-1; abundance: -; CDR3aa: CASKGANYGYTF; CDR3nt: TGCGCCAGCAAGGGAGCTAACTATGGCTACACCTTC
len: 13; d_gene: TRBD2; j_gene: TRBJ2-3; v_gene: TRBV30; abundance: -; CDR3aa: CAWSDRGGDTQYF; CDR3nt: TGTGCCTGGAGTGATCGGGGGGGAGATACGCAGTATTTT
len: 14; d_gene: -; j_gene: TRBJ1-1; v_gene: TRBV5-1; abundance: -; CDR3aa: CASSLTGEVTEAFF; CDR3nt: TGCGCCAGCAGCTTAACCGGGGAGGTCACTGAAGCTTTCTTT
len: 15; d_gene: -; j_gene: TRBJ2-7; v_gene: TRBV5-5; abundance: -; CDR3aa: CASSLASGRRYEQYF; CDR3nt: TGTGCCAGCAGCTTGGCCTCGGGTAGGCGCTACGAGCAGTACTTC
len: 13; d_gene: -; j_gene: TRBJ2-2; v_gene: TRBV5-5; abundance: few; CDR3aa: CASSLQRTGELFF; CDR3nt: TGTGCCAGCAGCCTCCAGAGGACCGGGGAGCTGTTTTTT
len: 15; d_gene: -; j_gene: TRBJ2-1; v_gene: TRBV9; abundance: -; CDR3aa: CASSVDGMPYNEQFF; CDR3nt: TGTGCCAGCAGCGTAGATGGAATGCCCTACAATGAGCAGTTCTTC
len: 13; d_gene: -; j_gene: TRBJ1-1; v_gene: TRBV30; abundance: few; CDR3aa: CAWSDMMNTEAFF; CDR3nt: TGTGCCTGGAGTGACATGATGAACACTGAAGCTTTCTTT
len: 12; d_gene: -; j_gene: TRBJ1-5; v_gene: TRBV6-6; abundance: once; CDR3aa: CASSRPNQPQHF; CDR3nt: TGTGCCAGCAGTCGCCCCAATCAGCCCCAGCATTTT
len: 14; d_gene: -; j_gene: TRBJ2-2; v_gene: TRBV5-4; abundance: -; CDR3aa: CASSSSGNTGELFF; CDR3nt: TGTGCCAGCAGCTCTTCCGGTAACACCGGGGAGCTGTTTTTT
len: 13; d_gene: TRBD1; j_gene: TRBJ1-1; v_gene: TRBV2; abundance: -; CDR3aa: CASSGDSNTEAFF; CDR3nt: TGTGCCAGCAGTGGGGACAGCAACACTGAAGCTTTCTTT
len: 14; d_gene: -; j_gene: TRBJ2-1; v_gene: TRBV7-8; abundance: -; CDR3aa: CASSLGSQYNEQFF; CDR3nt: TGTGCCAGCAGCTTAGGCAGCCAGTACAATGAGCAGTTCTTC
len: 13; d_gene: -; j_gene: TRBJ2-7; v_gene: TRBV10-1; abundance: -; CDR3aa: CASSVRPGYEQYF; CDR3nt: TGCGCCAGCAGTGTGCGGCCAGGCTACGAGCAGTACTTC
len: 15; d_gene: TRBD2; j_gene: TRBJ2-1; v_gene: TRBV7-9; abundance: -; CDR3aa: CASIQGGDLKNEQFF; CDR3nt: TGTGCCAGCATCCAGGGAGGGGACCTAAAAAATGAGCAGTTCTTC
len: 14; d_gene: TRBD2; j_gene: TRBJ2-1; v_gene: TRBV5-6; abundance: -; CDR3aa: CASSRLGLAFEQFF; CDR3nt: TGTGCCAGCAGCCGCCTTGGACTAGCCTTTGAGCAGTTCTTC
len: 21; d_gene: -; j_gene: TRBJ2-6; v_gene: TRBV21-1; abundance: -; CDR3aa: CASSKRRPKRQGASGANVLTF; CDR3nt: TGTGCCAGCAGCAAACGTCGTCCTAAAAGACAGGGGGCCTCTGGGGCCAACGTCCTGACTTTC
len: 18; d_gene: TRBD2; j_gene: TRBJ2-5; v_gene: TRBV9; abundance: -; CDR3aa: CASSVDGLAGDERVTQYF; CDR3nt: TGTGCCAGCAGCGTAGACGGACTAGCGGGAGATGAGAGAGTGACCCAGTACTTC
len: 16; d_gene: TRBD2; j_gene: TRBJ2-2; v_gene: TRBV7-2; abundance: -; CDR3aa: CASSHLRRGDTGELFF; CDR3nt: TGTGCCAGCAGCCACTTGCGGCGGGGGGACACCGGGGAGCTGTTTTTT
len: 14; d_gene: TRBD1; j_gene: TRBJ2-3; v_gene: TRBV11-3; abundance: once; CDR3aa: CASSLGTGADTQYF; CDR3nt: TGTGCCAGCAGCCTAGGGACAGGGGCAGATACGCAGTATTTT
len: 12; d_gene: -; j_gene: TRBJ1-2; v_gene: TRBV7-9; abundance: -; CDR3aa: CASSPPQGGYTF; CDR3nt: TGTGCCAGCAGCCCACCTCAAGGCGGCTACACCTTC
len: 12; d_gene: -; j_gene: TRBJ1-1; v_gene: TRBV11-2; abundance: -; CDR3aa: CASRRDAGNAFF; CDR3nt: TGTGCCAGCCGCCGAGACGCGGGTAATGCTTTCTTT
len: 15; d_gene: -; j_gene: TRBJ1-5; v_gene: TRBV4-1; abundance: -; CDR3aa: CASSQRVAGNQPQHF; CDR3nt: TGCGCCAGCAGCCAAAGGGTGGCGGGGAATCAGCCCCAGCATTTT
len: 14; d_gene: TRBD1; j_gene: TRBJ2-7; v_gene: TRBV5-1; abundance: -; CDR3aa: CASSTDRGIYEQYF; CDR3nt: TGCGCCAGCAGTACGGACAGGGGGATCTACGAGCAGTACTTC
len: 15; d_gene: TRBD2; j_gene: TRBJ2-1; v_gene: TRBV6-6; abundance: -; CDR3aa: CASSPTGTSGNEQFF; CDR3nt: TGTGCCAGCAGTCCTACCGGGACTAGCGGCAATGAGCAGTTCTTC
len: 14; d_gene: -; j_gene: TRBJ2-1; v_gene: TRBV7-8; abundance: -; CDR3aa: CASSRGLAENEQFF; CDR3nt: TGTGCCAGCAGCCGGGGGCTAGCGGAAAATGAGCAGTTCTTC
len: 15; d_gene: -; j_gene: TRBJ2-4; v_gene: TRBV7-2; abundance: -; CDR3aa: CASSPPLAAKNIQYF; CDR3nt: TGTGCCAGCAGCCCCCCCCTAGCCGCCAAAAACATTCAGTACTTC
len: 13; d_gene: -; j_gene: TRBJ1-4; v_gene: TRBV2; abundance: -; CDR3aa: CASMPQANEKLFF; CDR3nt: TGTGCCAGCATGCCACAGGCTAATGAAAAACTGTTTTTT
len: 12; d_gene: TRBD1; j_gene: TRBJ1-2; v_gene: TRBV29-1; abundance: -; CDR3aa: CSAPGTAYGYTF; CDR3nt: TGCAGCGCTCCCGGGACAGCCTATGGCTACACCTTC
len: 14; d_gene: -; j_gene: TRBJ2-7; v_gene: TRBV27; abundance: -; CDR3aa: CASSWGTRSYEQYF; CDR3nt: TGTGCCAGCAGTTGGGGGACAAGGAGTTACGAGCAGTACTTC
len: 17; d_gene: -; j_gene: TRBJ1-5; v_gene: TRBV25-1; abundance: -; CDR3aa: CASSWKKSHPYDQPQHF; CDR3nt: TGTGCCAGCAGTTGGAAGAAGTCACATCCTTACGATCAGCCCCAGCATTTT
len: 18; d_gene: -; j_gene: TRBJ2-2; v_gene: TRBV4-3; abundance: few; CDR3aa: CASSQDPAGPLGTGELFF; CDR3nt: TGCGCCAGCAGCCAAGATCCGGCAGGGCCCCTCGGGACCGGGGAGCTGTTTTTT
len: 18; d_gene: TRBD2; j_gene: TRBJ2-3; v_gene: TRBV4-3; abundance: -; CDR3aa: CASSQDLPTTSGTDTQYF; CDR3nt: TGCGCCAGCAGCCAAGATCTCCCGACTACTAGCGGCACAGATACGCAGTATTTT
len: 15; d_gene: -; j_gene: TRBJ2-1; v_gene: TRBV5-1; abundance: -; CDR3aa: CASSTGTIIGGEQFF; CDR3nt: TGCGCCAGCAGCACCGGGACCATAATAGGGGGTGAGCAGTTCTTC
len: 15; d_gene: -; j_gene: TRBJ1-5; v_gene: TRBV6-1; abundance: once; CDR3aa: CASRTRTAAGQPQHF; CDR3nt: TGTGCCAGCAGGACTAGGACGGCCGCAGGGCAGCCCCAGCATTTT
len: 13; d_gene: TRBD2; j_gene: TRBJ2-5; v_gene: TRBV30; abundance: -; CDR3aa: CAWRAGGQETQYF; CDR3nt: TGTGCCTGGAGGGCGGGGGGGCAAGAGACCCAGTACTTC